This TCR beta chain was profiled in a study of shared clonotypes between healthy human individuals. Findings of the study overall: Larger estimated richness was generally recorded for naive subsets relative to memory subsets.

About this clone: Its target is unknown.

V lost 5 bases to trimming and J lost 2 bases, with 19 bases between them. This CDR3 spans 17 amino acids. Germline lookup yields CDR1 SEHNR and CDR2 FQNEAQ (reference sequence). The repertoire was sequenced with immunoSEQ multiplex PCR; TCRdb's copy has only in-frame clones and lacks some. Of approximately 980,000 clones in the sample, approximately 80% were seen once. J is TRBJ1-5 and V is TRBV7-9, with D maybe TRBD1 (6 bases). This clonotype was sampled from a man younger than 35 in good health. The sequenced sample was memory CD4+ T cells sorted from blood. As to subset: CD45RA-negative fraction. Here the CDR3 DNA reads TGTGCCAGCAGCCCTCAAGTCGGGGGGGCGGGCAATCAGCCCCAGCATTTT. Translation: CASSPQVGGAGNQPQHF.